These 25 T cell receptor beta chains share one sample of origin, sequenced in a study of T cell changes during pregnancy in multiple sclerosis. Here immunoSEQ multiplex PCR was the method, and the copy in TCRdb shows in-frame clones only, minus some. Of about 75,000 clones in the sample, about 94% were seen once. The sequencing here drew on CD4+ T cells from peripheral blood mononuclear cells, taken after pregnancy. The receptors here all came from a female donor with multiple sclerosis, enrolled in a pregnancy study.

The V gene is TRBV6-6, the J gene TRBJ2-7, with D perhaps matching TRBD1 (6 bases). V dropped 4 bases and J dropped 6 bases, with 13 bases sitting between them. There are 13 residues in the CDR3. Germline V gives CDR1 MNHNY, CDR2 SVGAGI (reference sequence). CDR3 residues: CASSLTGNGEQYF. The CDR3 nucleotides are TGTGCCAGCAGTTTAACAGGGAACGGCGAGCAGTACTTC.

A remark on this clone: Sequence at one end of the junction differs from germline and may be a read error. V usage is TRBV7-7 and J usage is TRBJ2-1; 13 nucleotides line up with TRBD2. This CDR3 is built from 15 residues. CDR1 and CDR2 from the germline V gene are SSHAT and FNYEAQ (reference sequence). CDR3 protein: CASSSLAGGYNEQFF. The CDR3 nucleotides are TGTGCTAGCAGTTCACTAGCGGGAGGGTACAATGAGCAGTTCTTC.

The chain links TRBV5-8 to TRBJ2-1; 13 bases match TRBD2. CDR3 length: 20 amino acids. V lost 2 bases and J lost 8; bases outside the gene matches: 19. Germline CDR1 reads SGHTS; CDR2 reads YDEGEE. The CDR3 nucleotides read TGTGCCAGCAGCTTTCGGACTAGCGGGAGAGGATTTGGCAATTGGGATGAGCAGTTCTTC. It is translated as CASSFRTSGRGFGNWDEQFF.

The chain uses TRBV28 and TRBJ2-3; 8 bases map to TRBD1. Trimming at V came to 2 bases and at J to 3 bases, leaving 7 bases not matched to a gene. CDR3 size: 16 residues. Germline CDR1 is MDHEN and CDR2 is SYDVKM. The CDR3 nucleotides read TGTGCCAGCAGTTTACAACAGGGGGTGAGGACAGATACGCAGTATTTT. It encodes CASSLQQGVRTDTQYF.

This rearrangement joins TRBV7-9 to TRBJ2-7; TRBD1 matches 8 bases. CDR3 size: 13 residues. Germline V gene sequence: CDR1 SEHNR, CDR2 FQNEAQ (reference sequence). The J segment lost 1 base and the V segment lost 6 bases, leaving 2 bases of the junction unmatched. The CDR3 sequence is CASSGTGSYEQYF. Written as DNA, the CDR3 is TGTGCCAGCAGTGGGACAGGATCCTACGAGCAGTACTTC.

In its sample, this clone was seen a few times. The chain joins TRBV6-4 to TRBJ1-5; 7 positions agree with TRBD1. The CDR3 runs 13 residues. Germline-derived CDR1 and CDR2 are MRHNA and SNTAGT. The V segment lost 7 bases and the J segment 5 bases; nucleotides outside the gene matches: 5. CDR3 region: CASNQQGDQPQHF. The CDR3 nucleotides are TGTGCCAGCAACCAGCAGGGGGATCAGCCCCAGCATTTT.

This chain connects TRBV28 to TRBJ1-1; 7 nucleotides line up with TRBD1. Germline CDR1 reads MDHEN; CDR2 reads SYDVKM. The CDR3 consists of 17 residues. Trimming took 1 base from V and 5 from J; bases not matched to a gene: 13. The CDR3 loop reads CASSLSVRGRGRTEAFF. The CDR3 nucleotides are TGTGCCAGCAGTTTATCAGTTAGGGGAAGGGGGCGAACTGAAGCTTTCTTT.

In regard to this clone: One junction end disagrees with the germline gene, perhaps due to a read error. The CDR3 DNA reads TGTGCTAGCAGCCCCCGGGACTTAACCGGGGAGCTGTTTTTT. It is translated as CASSPRDLTGELFF. The V and J genes are TRBV7-7 and TRBJ2-2, with a tentative D call TRBD2 (6 bases). The CDR3 is 14 residues long. Germline CDR1 is SSHAT and CDR2 is FNYEAQ (reference sequence).

In this sample, this clone turned up once. The V call is TRBV2, the J call TRBJ2-7; TRBD2 matches at 12 bases. V shed 7 bases, J shed 2 bases, and the junction held 9 bases outside the gene matches. This CDR3 has 16 amino acids. Germline V gene lookup returns CDR1 SNHLY and CDR2 FYNNEI. The CDR3 reads CASTWTSGIRTYEQYF. CDR3 bases: TGTGCCAGCACCTGGACTAGCGGGATACGTACCTACGAGCAGTACTTC.

Only one count was recorded for this clone. The gene calls are TRBV10-3 and TRBJ2-1; 10 bases line up with TRBD2. The CDR3 length is 13 residues. The V gene's germline CDR1 is ENHRY and CDR2 SYGVKD. V gave up 11 bases and J gave up 7 bases; unmatched junction bases: 8. CDR3 nucleotides: TGTGCCGGGTCTAGCGGGAGAATGAATGAGCAGTTCTTC. Amino acid sequence: CAGSSGRMNEQFF.

The CDR3 region has the DNA TGTGCCAGCAGTCCCCCACAGGGGCGCCATCCCACCGGGGAGCTGTTTTTT. It codes for CASSPPQGRHPTGELFF. The V and J genes are TRBV28 and TRBJ2-2; 7 nucleotides align to TRBD1. The junction had 13 bases not matched to a gene; V was cut back by 5 bases and J by 4 bases. The CDR3 runs to 17 residues. Germline V gives CDR1 MDHEN, CDR2 SYDVKM. The whole variable domain, filled in from reference TRBV28 and TRBJ2-2, reads DVKVTQSSRYLVKRTGEKVFLECVQDMDHENMFWYRQDPGLGLRLIYFSYDVKMKEKGDIPEGYSVSREKKERFSLILESASTNQTSMYLCASSPPQGRHPTGELFFGEGSRLTVL.

The V call is TRBV10-3, the J call TRBJ2-4, with D possibly being TRBD1 (5 bases). Per germline, CDR1 ENHRY and CDR2 SYGVKD. Trimming shortened V by 2 bases and J by 6 bases, and 14 bases separated the two germline ends. The CDR3 extends over 15 amino acids. CDR3 in DNA: TGTGCCATCAGTGAGAGTAAGGGGCAGAGAAACATTCAGTACTTC. It yields the protein CAISESKGQRNIQYF.

The V gene is TRBV7-2, the J gene TRBJ2-5, with TRBD2 identical over 9 bases. CDR1 and CDR2 from the germline V gene are SGHTA and FQGNSA. The CDR3 runs to 16 residues. After removal of 1 base from V and 1 base from J, the junction contained 4 bases not matched to a gene. The CDR3: CASSLGGAGGQETQYF. CDR3 nucleotides: TGTGCCAGCAGCTTAGGGGGAGCGGGAGGCCAAGAGACCCAGTACTTC.

This chain connects TRBV19 to TRBJ2-1, with TRBD2 as a possible D gene (5 bases). The V end was cut by 3 bases, the J end by 4 bases, with 7 bases between. This CDR3 spans 13 amino acids. CDR1 and CDR2 (germline): LNHDA, SQIVND (reference sequence). CDR3 residues: CASSIPGYNEQFF. CDR3 nucleotide sequence: TGTGCCAGTAGTATCCCGGGGTACAATGAGCAGTTCTTC.

The V call is TRBV28, the J call TRBJ2-1, with TRBD1 identical over 8 bases. With V trimmed by 11 bases and J by 4 bases, 7 bases remained unmatched. CDR3 length: 13 amino acids. The germline V gene encodes CDR1 MDHEN and CDR2 SYDVKM. In DNA, the CDR3 is TGTGCCGGACGTGGGACAGGATACAATGAGCAGTTCTTC. It yields the protein CAGRGTGYNEQFF.

This chain joins TRBV15 and TRBJ2-3, with D unresolved. Germline V gene lookup returns CDR1 LNHNV and CDR2 YYDKDF (reference sequence). V lost 0 bases, J lost 6 bases, and 4 bases lay in between. The CDR3 runs 12 residues. The CDR3 bases are TGTGCCACCAGCAGAGATCTTGATACGCAGTATTTT. This sequence encodes CATSRDLDTQYF.

V is TRBV7-6 and J is TRBJ2-5; 11 bases align to TRBD2. Germline V gene lookup returns CDR1 SGHVS and CDR2 FNYEAQ. CDR3 length equals 15 residues. J was trimmed by 4 bases and V by 6 bases; bases with no gene match: 7. CDR3: CASSFGLAGSETQYF. CDR3 in DNA: TGTGCCAGCAGTTTCGGACTAGCGGGTTCAGAGACCCAGTACTTC.

This clone is a singleton in its sample. The J gene is TRBJ1-2, the V gene TRBV5-1; the match to TRBD1 covers 11 bases. CDR1 is SGHRS and CDR2 is YFSETQ in the germline V gene. With V trimmed by 4 bases and J by 4 bases, 6 bases remained unmatched. The CDR3 loop spans 15 amino acids. Here the CDR3 reads CASSPGTGGAYGYTF. The CDR3 DNA sequence: TGCGCCAGCAGCCCGGGGACAGGGGGTGCCTATGGCTACACCTTC.

V usage is TRBV6-1 and J usage is TRBJ2-4; 9 bases match TRBD2. Trimming took 7 bases from V and 0 from J; bases not matched to a gene: 4. Germline V gene data show CDR1 as MNHNS and CDR2 as SASEGT. This CDR3 has 15 residues. CDR3 in DNA: TGTGCCAGCACGACTAGCGGACTAGCCAAAAACATTCAGTACTTC. Translation: CASTTSGLAKNIQYF.

The rearrangement uses TRBV5-1 and TRBJ2-3; 7 bases agree with TRBD1. The trim removed 4 bases at V and 3 bases at J, leaving 14 bases unmatched. The germline gives CDR1 SGHRS, CDR2 YFSETQ. The CDR3 is 17 amino acids. The CDR3 sequence is CASSRRSVGGATDTQYF. In nucleotides, the CDR3 is TGCGCCAGCAGCCGGCGATCGGTAGGGGGCGCAACAGATACGCAGTATTTT.

This rearrangement joins TRBV30 to TRBJ2-3; 7 bases are shared with TRBD2. V was pared by 2 bases and J by 3 bases, with 14 bases of the junction left unmatched. Per the germline V gene, CDR1 is GTSNPN and CDR2 is SVGIG (reference sequence). CDR3 length: 17 amino acids. The CDR3 loop reads CAWSSLADPKETDTQYF. In DNA form, the CDR3 reads TGTGCCTGGAGTTCTCTAGCGGACCCCAAGGAGACAGATACGCAGTATTTT.

This sequence joins TRBV7-9 and TRBJ1-1; TRBD1 agrees at 8 bases. The germline V gene has CDR1 SEHNR and CDR2 FQNEAQ (reference sequence). J was trimmed by 5 bases and V by 5 bases; bases with no gene match: 4. The CDR3 has 13 residues. The CDR3 DNA sequence: TGTGCCAGCAGCCTGGACAGGGTAACTGAAGCTTTCTTT. As protein: CASSLDRVTEAFF. The whole variable domain, filled in from reference TRBV7-9 and TRBJ1-1, reads DTGVSQNPRHKITKRGQNVTFRCDPISEHNRLYWYRQTLGQGPEFLTYFQNEAQLEKSRLLSDRFSAERPKGSFSTLEIQRTEQGDSAMYLCASSLDRVTEAFFGQGTRLTVV.

This chain uses TRBV6-5 with TRBJ1-3; possibly TRBD1 for D (5 bases). The CDR3 consists of 13 residues. The V gene's germline CDR1 is MNHEY and CDR2 SVGAGI. Trimming stripped 9 bases from V and 9 bases from J, with 18 bases between. CDR3 protein: CASWKRDASTIYF. CDR3 coding DNA: TGTGCCAGTTGGAAGCGGGACGCGAGCACCATATATTTT.

A word on this clone: The junction shows a germline mismatch at one end, possibly a read error. This chain connects TRBV7-9 to TRBJ2-7, with a tentative D call TRBD1 (6 bases). CDR3 length: 13 residues. Germline lookup yields CDR1 SEHNR and CDR2 FQNEAQ (reference sequence). This CDR3 reads CASSLAGTTASCF. As DNA, the CDR3 is TGTGCCAGCAGCTTAGCGGGGACAACCGCCTCCTGCTTC. Filled out from reference TRBV7-9 and TRBJ2-7, the complete variable domain reads DTGVSQNPRHKITKRGQNVTFRCDPISEHNRLYWYRQTLGQGPEFLTYFQNEAQLEKSRLLSDRFSAERPKGSFSTLEIQRTEQGDSAMYLCASSLAGTTASCFGPGTRLTVT.

CDR3 coding DNA: TGCGCCAGCAGGCGGACTAGTTTAATTACAGATACGCAGTATTTT. The encoded protein is CASRRTSLITDTQYF. The chain employs TRBV5-1 and TRBJ2-3, with TRBD2 identical over 7 bases. The CDR3 consists of 15 residues. Germline V gene sequence: CDR1 SGHRS, CDR2 YFSETQ. Unmatched junction bases numbered 9, after V lost 5 bases and J lost 3 bases.